This T cell receptor beta chain was obtained from a study of T cell changes during pregnancy in multiple sclerosis. Trimming at V came to 10 bases and at J to 0 bases, leaving 7 bases not matched to a gene. Germline CDR1 reads LNHDA; CDR2 reads SQIVND (reference sequence). CDR3 length: 14 residues. The repertoire was sequenced with immunoSEQ multiplex PCR; TCRdb's copy has only in-frame clones and lacks some. The sample lists 75,000 to 95,000 clones, more than 85% occurring once. Specimen: peripheral blood, collected in the first trimester of pregnancy. V is TRBV19 and J is TRBJ2-7; 9 positions match TRBD1. This TCR came from a female donor in good health, enrolled as a control in a pregnancy study. The CDR3: CAIRTGEISYEQYF. In nucleotides, the CDR3 is TGTGCCATTAGGACAGGGGAAATCTCCTACGAGCAGTACTTC.